These 26 T cell receptor beta chains were all obtained from the same sample, sequenced in a study of prognosis after radiotherapy for stage I lung cancer (dated by TCRdb to 2020 to 2022). Instrument on record: Illumina HiSeq 3000. Two rounds of multiplex PCR were performed to amplify the TCR beta CDR3 region from genomic DNA. In the first PCR round, primers specific to each TRBV and TRBJ gene were used, and the primer sequences were filed in Chinese patent CN105087789A. TCRdb redid the processing of the public reads, applying fastp at Q25 and MiXCR, and retained in-frame beta chains. Rows merge per CDR3 protein into single entries with the most common DNA and genes. For this sample there are fewer than 40,000 distinct CDR3 sequences; about 42% appear just once. The ten largest clones represent 15% to 17% of the sample. Sequencing used PBMCs, obtained before or after stereotactic body radiation therapy (not recorded which). Receptors were obtained from a donor aged 50 or older with non-small cell lung cancer.

A word on this clonotype: Likely a read error: the CDR3 ends without its conserved phenylalanine or tryptophan. The chain employs TRBV28 and TRBJ1-2, with D perhaps TRBD1 (5 bases). Germline V lookup: CDR1 MDHEN, CDR2 SYDVKM. This CDR3 contains 15 residues. The CDR3 nucleotides are TGTGCCAGCACTGGAGAGACAGTAGCTAACTATGTCTACACCCTC. Translating it yields CASTGETVANYVYTL.

This clonotype was seen repeatedly, ten times or more. The chain couples TRBV5-5 to TRBJ1-4; 8 bases are shared with TRBD1. The CDR3 is 14 amino acids. V shed 4 bases, J shed 5 bases, and the junction held 4 bases outside the gene matches. CDR1 is SGHKS, CDR2 YYEKEE, per germline (reference sequence). This CDR3 reads CASSDQGANEKLFF. The CDR3 nucleotides read TGTGCCAGCAGCGATCAGGGGGCGAATGAAAAACTGTTTTTT.

This clonotype was seen repeatedly, ten times or more. The J gene is TRBJ1-4, the V gene TRBV6-5; weak D call: TRBD1 (6 bases). The CDR3 totals 16 residues. V gave up 4 bases and J gave up 4 bases, with 16 bases separating them. Looked up from germline, CDR1 is MNHEY and CDR2 is SVGAGI. CDR3 amino acids: CASSSEGGAINEKLFF. Written as DNA, the CDR3 is TGTGCCAGCAGTTCGGAGGGGGGGGCCATTAATGAAAAACTGTTTTTT.

This clonotype was seen at least ten times. The chain combines TRBV2 with TRBJ2-7, with TRBD2 matching over 9 bases. The CDR3 spans 16 residues. Germline trimming cut 0 bases from V and 4 bases from J; bases unmatched to any gene: 7. The V gene's germline CDR1 is SNHLY and CDR2 FYNNEI. CDR3 sequence: CASSEALLAGKYEQYF. For the CDR3, the DNA is TGTGCCAGCAGTGAAGCGCTTCTAGCGGGAAAATACGAGCAGTACTTC.

There are many counts of this clonotype. The chain recombines TRBV5-1 with TRBJ1-6; the match to TRBD1 covers 8 bases. The CDR3 contains 15 residues. The V and J ends lost 0 bases and 8 bases, in that order; junction bases with no gene match: 4. CDR1 and CDR2 (germline): SGHRS, YFSETQ. The CDR3 loop is CASSLADRGDSPLHF. The CDR3 nucleotides are TGCGCCAGCAGCTTGGCCGACAGGGGAGATTCACCCCTCCACTTT.

In its sample, this clonotype was seen many times. The V call is TRBV6-1, the J call TRBJ1-5; D ambiguous. The V end lost 7 bases, the J end lost 5 bases, and 12 bases lay between the germline ends. The CDR3 sequence is 13 residues long. Germline loops: CDR1 MNHNS, CDR2 SASEGT. CDR3 sequence reads: CASTPLRDQPQHF. CDR3 coding DNA: TGTGCCAGCACCCCCCTGCGGGATCAGCCCCAGCATTTT.

As regards this clonotype: The junction differs from germline at one of its ends, possibly a read error. V is TRBV7-2 and J is TRBJ2-2, with D perhaps TRBD1 (5 bases). CDR1 is SGHTA, CDR2 FQGNSA, per germline. CDR3 length: 16 amino acids. CDR3 protein: CASSLRQNTNTWELFF. CDR3 DNA: TGTGCCAGCAGCTTACGACAGAATACGAACACCTGGGAGCTGTTTTTT.

This clonotype was detected many times. The rearrangement uses TRBV5-1 and TRBJ2-7; TRBD1 matches 7 bases. Germline assignment: CDR1 SGHRS and CDR2 YFSETQ. V dropped 1 base and J dropped 7; count of bases not matched to a gene: 14. This CDR3 has 16 residues. CDR3: CASSLTGQALRGEQYF. In DNA form, the CDR3 reads TGCGCCAGCAGCTTGACAGGACAGGCCTTAAGGGGTGAGCAGTACTTC. Using reference TRBV5-1 and TRBJ2-7 for the parts outside the CDR3, the full variable domain is KAGVTQTPRYLIKTRGQQVTLSCSPISGHRSVSWYQQTPGQGLQFLFEYFSETQRNKGNFPGRFSGRQFSNSRSEMNVSTLELGDSALYLCASSLTGQALRGEQYFGPGTRLTVT.

There are many counts of this clonotype. V is TRBV9 and J is TRBJ2-7, with TRBD1 matching over 9 bases. The CDR3 runs to 14 residues. Germline assignment: CDR1 SGDLS and CDR2 YYNGEE. J was trimmed by 3 bases and V by 3 bases; bases with no gene match: 4. As DNA, the CDR3 is TGTGCCAGCAGCGGACAGGGGGTTGGCTACGAGCAGTACTTC. It specifies CASSGQGVGYEQYF. Complete variable domain (other parts from reference TRBV9 and TRBJ2-7): DSGVTQTPKHLITATGQRVTLRCSPRSGDLSVYWYQQSLDQGLQFLIQYYNGEERAKGNILERFSAQQFPDLHSELNLSSLELGDSALYFCASSGQGVGYEQYFGPGTRLTVT.

The CDR3 region has the DNA TGTGCCAGCAGTGACGATTATAATTCACCCCTCCACTTT. Translated: CASSDDYNSPLHF. The chain carries TRBV2 and TRBJ1-6; no firm D call. CDR1 and CDR2 (germline): SNHLY, FYNNEI. The CDR3 is made up of 13 amino acids. Trimming pared 3 bases from V and 4 bases from J, leaving 4 bases between.

This chain links TRBV7-9 with TRBJ2-2; unclear D gene. Germline values: CDR1 SEHNR, CDR2 FQNEAQ (reference sequence). Trimming stripped 5 bases from V and 1 base from J, with 17 bases between. The CDR3 totals 17 residues. This CDR3 is CASSTIPLGRNTGELFF. The CDR3 nucleotides are TGTGCCAGCAGCACGATTCCCCTAGGTCGGAACACCGGGGAGCTGTTTTTT.

In this sample, this clonotype turned up many times. The gene calls are TRBV30 and TRBJ1-2; D perhaps matches TRBD1 (6 bases). The CDR3 runs to 13 residues. V lost 3 bases to trimming and J lost 4 bases, with 12 bases between them. Looked up from germline, CDR1 is GTSNPN and CDR2 is SVGIG (reference sequence). Here the CDR3 DNA reads TGTGCCTGGAGGGCCTCACAGGGCTATGGCTACACCTTC. This gives the protein CAWRASQGYGYTF. The whole variable domain, filled in from reference TRBV30 and TRBJ1-2, reads SQTIHQWPATLVQPVGSPLSLECTVEGTSNPNLYWYRQAAGRGLQLLFYSVGIGQISSEVPQNLSASRPQDRQFILSSKKLLLSDSGFYLCAWRASQGYGYTFGSGTRLTVV.

The CDR3 region is CASSLRLTHTPYEQYF. The CDR3 nucleotides are TGCGCCAGCAGCTTGAGACTCACCCACACCCCTTACGAGCAGTACTTC. The chain employs TRBV5-1 and TRBJ2-7; D not certain. V lost 1 base, J lost 4 bases, and 18 bases lay in between. CDR1 and CDR2 (germline): SGHRS, YFSETQ. The CDR3 is made up of 16 amino acids. Combining the CDR3 with reference TRBV5-1 and TRBJ2-7 gives the whole variable domain KAGVTQTPRYLIKTRGQQVTLSCSPISGHRSVSWYQQTPGQGLQFLFEYFSETQRNKGNFPGRFSGRQFSNSRSEMNVSTLELGDSALYLCASSLRLTHTPYEQYFGPGTRLTVT.

This rearrangement joins TRBV6-2 or TRBV6-3 to TRBJ2-7, with D tentatively TRBD1 (6 bases). The CDR3 extends over 15 amino acids. Trimming cost V 5 bases and J 5 bases, with 19 bases left between them. Germline values: CDR1 MNHEY, CDR2 SVGEGT. CDR3 sequence (DNA): TGTGCCAGCAGTGAAGCCGTAACAGGGTACCACGAGCAGTACTTC. Translation: CASSEAVTGYHEQYF.

This clonotype was detected many times. CDR3 sequence reads: CAVRTSGGKDTQYF. The CDR3, as DNA: TGTGCCGTGAGGACTAGCGGAGGTAAAGATACGCAGTATTTT. This chain joins TRBV19 and TRBJ2-3; TRBD2 matches 10 bases. J was trimmed by 5 bases and V by 11 bases; bases with no gene match: 10. CDR3 length: 14 amino acids. CDR1 and CDR2 from the germline V gene are LNHDA and SQIVND (reference sequence).

This chain connects TRBV6-2 or TRBV6-3 to TRBJ2-3; no definite D call. Germline V gene lookup returns CDR1 MNHEY and CDR2 SVGEGT. CDR3 length equals 16 residues. Deletions cut 7 bases from V and 2 bases from J, with 19 bases between. As DNA, the CDR3 is TGTGCCAGCATCGTGATTGGGTCCTCTATCACAGATACGCAGTATTTT. It specifies CASIVIGSSITDTQYF.

This clonotype was seen many times. The chain joins TRBV10-3 to TRBJ2-3; D gene unclear. The CDR3 has 15 residues. Germline V gene sequence: CDR1 ENHRY, CDR2 SYGVKD. V was clipped by 1 base and J by 3 bases, with 11 bases between them. CDR3 amino acids: CAISEFLDMTDTQYF. The CDR3 nucleotides are TGTGCCATCAGTGAGTTCCTAGATATGACAGATACGCAGTATTTT.

Comment on this clonotype: It is likely a read error: a sequence one base away is far more abundant. V gene TRBV27 combines with J gene TRBJ2-6; D might be TRBD1 (6 bases). CDR1 and CDR2 from the germline V gene are MNHEY and SMNVEV (reference sequence). The CDR3 length is 14 residues. Trimming took off 5 bases at V and 8 bases at J, with 13 bases between the two ends. The CDR3 spells CASSEQGYSNVLTF. Here the CDR3 DNA reads TGTGCCAGCAGTGAACAGGGTTATTCCAACGTCCTGACTTTC.

Note on this clonotype: With only one base between it and a far larger clone, this is likely a read error. This sequence joins TRBV6-4 and TRBJ2-7; no firm D call. The CDR3 length is 13 residues. CDR1 is MRHNA and CDR2 is SNTAGT in the germline V gene. Trimming took off 5 bases at V and 1 base at J, with 9 bases between the two ends. The CDR3 DNA is TGTGCCAGCAGTCTTCACCTATCCTACGAGCAGTACTTC. It codes for CASSLHLSYEQYF.

The chain links TRBV12-3 or TRBV12-4 to TRBJ2-1; 8 bases align to TRBD1. The ends lost 3 bases at V and 2 bases at J; junction bases unmatched: 3. The CDR3 is 15 residues long. The CDR3 here is CASSLDRVAYNEQFF. DNA for the CDR3: TGTGCCAGCAGTTTGGACAGGGTGGCCTACAATGAGCAGTTCTTC.

In its sample, this clonotype was seen many times. A read error may be the cause here, since a much bigger clone is one base away. V gene TRBV7-2 combines with J gene TRBJ1-3, with D hard to call. The V end was cut by 5 bases, the J end by 0 bases, with 8 bases between. Germline V gene lookup returns CDR1 SGHTA and CDR2 FQGNSA. CDR3 length: 14 amino acids. The CDR3 region has the DNA TGTGCCAGCAGCCCTGCCCGCTCTGGAAACACCATATATTTT. The encoded protein is CASSPARSGNTIYF.

This clonotype came up many times. The V call is TRBV12-3 or TRBV12-4, the J call TRBJ1-1, with 11 bases aligning to TRBD1. This CDR3 is 15 amino acids long. V dropped 5 bases and J dropped 4; count of bases not matched to a gene: 6. CDR3 sequence: CASSRPGQGGTEAFF. As DNA, the CDR3 is TGTGCCAGCAGTCGGCCGGGACAGGGGGGCACTGAAGCTTTCTTT.

At least ten counts were recorded for this clonotype. V is TRBV30 and J is TRBJ1-3, with 9 bases matching TRBD1. The CDR3 runs 16 residues. V lost 1 base and J lost 2; bases outside the gene matches: 6. Germline loops: CDR1 GTSNPN, CDR2 SVGIG (reference sequence). The CDR3 reads CAWSAPTGGAGNTIYF. CDR3 DNA: TGTGCCTGGAGTGCCCCGACAGGGGGGGCTGGAAACACCATATATTTT.

About this clonotype: One end of the junction fails to match germline, which may point to a read error. This chain uses TRBV9 with TRBJ2-2, with TRBD1 identical over 7 bases. This CDR3 comprises 18 residues. Germline CDR1 is SGDLS and CDR2 is YYNGEE. The CDR3 loop reads CASSDGGAGTANTGELFF. The CDR3 DNA reads TGTGCCAGCAGCGATGGTGGGGCCGGGACAGCGAACACCGGGGAGTTGTTTTTT.

This clonotype was seen repeatedly, ten times or more. The chain carries TRBV3-1 and TRBJ1-4; D is ambiguous. The CDR3 spans 14 residues. Germline V gene sequence: CDR1 LGHDT, CDR2 YNNKEL (reference sequence). Trimming cost V 5 bases and J 8 bases, with 15 bases left between them. The DNA of the CDR3 is TGTGCCAGCAGCTATGGATCGAAAGGGGAAAAACTGTTTTTT. It encodes CASSYGSKGEKLFF.

Points on this clonotype: A far bigger clonotype differs at one base, so this is likely a read error. The chain employs TRBV6-8 and TRBJ2-2; TRBD1 is a possible D gene (6 bases). CDR3 size: 14 residues. The germline gives CDR1 MNHGY, CDR2 SAAAGT. CDR3 region: CAISSGQHTGELFF. The CDR3 DNA sequence: TGTGCCATCAGTTCCGGACAGCACACCGGGGAGCTGTTTTTT.